Sequencing of this TCR beta chain was carried out in a study of T-cell memory formation after mild COVID-19. For the study at large: Clustering of TCRs was largely donor specific.

TCRdb called the 5' RACE reads again in MiXCR, with one record for every CDR3 protein. The data contain roughly 50,000 distinct CDR3 sequences, more than 9% of them singletons. This clonotype showed up many times. In germline, CDR1 is SGHDN, CDR2 FVKESK. V lost 7 bases and J 5 bases, leaving 14 bases between the germline ends. The CDR3 is 13 residues long. The specimen sequenced was PBMCs or a T cell subset sorted from them (not recorded which). This TCR was recovered from a man aged 18 to 29 who had mild COVID-19 (a few samples of this study predate the infection). Cell type and time point are not known. The chain carries TRBV14 and TRBJ1-1, with D uncertain. Here the CDR3 DNA reads TGTGCCAGCACCAGAGGGAGCGGGACTGAAGCTTTCTTT. Protein: CASTRGSGTEAFF.